This paragraph reports one T cell receptor beta chain. The data were obtained in a study of regulatory T cells in long-lasting Graves disease. This sample's time point: newly diagnosed GD, antithyroid drugs for less than 3 months. RNA from PBMCs was the source of the TCR library. Trimming stripped 5 bases from V and 6 bases from J, with 17 bases between. The CDR3 totals 14 residues. CDR1 is SNHLY and CDR2 is FYNNEI in the germline V gene. Building of the TCR beta libraries involved iRepertoire HTBI primers and Arm-PCR of CDR3 regions. TCRdb re-called the multiplex PCR reads with MiXCR, one entry per CDR3 protein. The sample has under 800,000 distinct CDR3 sequences, under 20% seen once; the top ten hold 15% to 20%. The sample also formed part of further work on T cells in Graves' hyperthyroidism and ophthalmopathy.

The rearrangement joins TRBV2 to TRBJ2-7; the D gene is possibly TRBD1 (7 bases). The receptor comes from a woman aged 25-40 years with Graves disease. The source material was peripheral blood mononuclear cells (PBMCs), sampled at new diagnosis, from a patient treated with antithyroid drugs. CDR3: CASSLTGTGSEQYF. The CDR3 DNA follows: TGTGCCAGCAGTTTGACAGGGACTGGATCCGAGCAGTACTTC.